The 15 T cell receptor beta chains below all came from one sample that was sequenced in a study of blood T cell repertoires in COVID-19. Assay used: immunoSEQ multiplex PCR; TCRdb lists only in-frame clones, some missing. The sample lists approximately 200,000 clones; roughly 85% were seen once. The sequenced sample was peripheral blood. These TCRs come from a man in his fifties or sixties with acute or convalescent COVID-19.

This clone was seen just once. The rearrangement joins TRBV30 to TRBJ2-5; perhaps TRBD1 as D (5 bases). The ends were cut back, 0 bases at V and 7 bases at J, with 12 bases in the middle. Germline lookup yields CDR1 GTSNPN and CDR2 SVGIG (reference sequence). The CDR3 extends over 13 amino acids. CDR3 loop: CAWSVQETTTQYF. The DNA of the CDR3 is TGTGCCTGGAGTGTACAGGAGACGACGACCCAGTACTTC.

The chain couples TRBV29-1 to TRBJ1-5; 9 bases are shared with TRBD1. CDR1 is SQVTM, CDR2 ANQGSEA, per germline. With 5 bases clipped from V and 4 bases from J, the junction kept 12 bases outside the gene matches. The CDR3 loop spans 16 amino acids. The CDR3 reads CSVLVSGTGMNQPQHF. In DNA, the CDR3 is TGCAGCGTTCTGGTATCTGGGACAGGGATGAATCAGCCCCAGCATTTT.

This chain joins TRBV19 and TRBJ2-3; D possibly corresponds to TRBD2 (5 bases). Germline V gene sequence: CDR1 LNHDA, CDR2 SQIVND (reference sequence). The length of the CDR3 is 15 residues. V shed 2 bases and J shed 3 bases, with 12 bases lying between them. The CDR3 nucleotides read TGTGCCAGTAGTATAACGGGGTTGAGAACAGATACGCAGTATTTT. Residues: CASSITGLRTDTQYF.

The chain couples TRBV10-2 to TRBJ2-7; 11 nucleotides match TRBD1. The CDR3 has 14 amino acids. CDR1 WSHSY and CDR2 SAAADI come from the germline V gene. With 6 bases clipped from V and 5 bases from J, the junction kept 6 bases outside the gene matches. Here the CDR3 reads CASSHRTGGDEQYF. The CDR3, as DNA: TGCGCCAGCAGCCATAGGACAGGGGGCGACGAGCAGTACTTC.

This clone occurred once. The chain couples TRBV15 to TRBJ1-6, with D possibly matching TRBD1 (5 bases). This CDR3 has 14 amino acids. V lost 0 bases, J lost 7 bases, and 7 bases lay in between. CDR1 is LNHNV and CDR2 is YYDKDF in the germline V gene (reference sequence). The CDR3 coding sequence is TGTGCCACCAGCAGAGAGAAGGGGAATTCACCCCTCCACTTT. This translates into CATSREKGNSPLHF. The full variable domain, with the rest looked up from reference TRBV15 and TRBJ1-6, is DAMVIQNPRYQVTQFGKPVTLSCSQTLNHNVMYWYQQKSSQAPKLLFHYYDKDFNNEADTPDNFQSRRPNTSFCFLDIRSPGLGDTAMYLCATSREKGNSPLHFGNGTRLTVT.

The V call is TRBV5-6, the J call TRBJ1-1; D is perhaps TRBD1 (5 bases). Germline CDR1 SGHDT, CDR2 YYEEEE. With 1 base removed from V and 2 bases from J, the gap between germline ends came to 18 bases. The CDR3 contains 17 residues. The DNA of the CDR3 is TGTGCCAGCAGCTTGTCGGGTGGGTCAGGGCTAAACACTGAAGCTTTCTTT. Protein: CASSLSGGSGLNTEAFF.

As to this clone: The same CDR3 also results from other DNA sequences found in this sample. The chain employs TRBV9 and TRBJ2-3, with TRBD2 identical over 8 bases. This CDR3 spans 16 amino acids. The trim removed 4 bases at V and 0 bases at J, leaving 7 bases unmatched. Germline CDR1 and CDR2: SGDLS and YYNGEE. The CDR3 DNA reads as TGTGCCAGCAGCCCCCACCTAGCGGGCAGCACAGATACGCAGTATTTT. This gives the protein CASSPHLAGSTDTQYF.

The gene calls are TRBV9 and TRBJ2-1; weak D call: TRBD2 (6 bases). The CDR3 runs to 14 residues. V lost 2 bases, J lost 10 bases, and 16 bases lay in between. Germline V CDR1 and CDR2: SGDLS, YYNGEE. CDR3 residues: CASSVFSGGTEQFF. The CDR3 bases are TGTGCCAGCAGCGTTTTTAGCGGTGGGACGGAGCAGTTCTTC.

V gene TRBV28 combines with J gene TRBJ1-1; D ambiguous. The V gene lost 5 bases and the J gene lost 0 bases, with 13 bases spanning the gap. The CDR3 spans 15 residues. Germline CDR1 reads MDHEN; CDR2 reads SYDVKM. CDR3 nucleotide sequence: TGTGCCAGCAGTGCGCTACAGAAAGTGAACACTGAAGCTTTCTTT. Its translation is CASSALQKVNTEAFF. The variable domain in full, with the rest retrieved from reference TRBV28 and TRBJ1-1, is DVKVTQSSRYLVKRTGEKVFLECVQDMDHENMFWYRQDPGLGLRLIYFSYDVKMKEKGDIPEGYSVSREKKERFSLILESASTNQTSMYLCASSALQKVNTEAFFGQGTRLTVV.

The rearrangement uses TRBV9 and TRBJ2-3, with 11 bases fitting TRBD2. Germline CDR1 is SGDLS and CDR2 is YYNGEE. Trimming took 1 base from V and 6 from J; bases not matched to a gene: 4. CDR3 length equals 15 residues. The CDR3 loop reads CASSVSPSGRDTQYF. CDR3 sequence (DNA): TGTGCCAGCAGCGTATCGCCTAGCGGGAGGGATACGCAGTATTTT.

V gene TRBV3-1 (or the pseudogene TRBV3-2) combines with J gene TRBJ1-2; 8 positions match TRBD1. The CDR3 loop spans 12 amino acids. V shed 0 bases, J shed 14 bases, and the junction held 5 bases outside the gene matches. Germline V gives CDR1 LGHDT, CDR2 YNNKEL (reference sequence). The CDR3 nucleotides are TGTGCCAGCAGCCAAGATCTCAGGGGGCATACCTTC. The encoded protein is CASSQDLRGHTF.

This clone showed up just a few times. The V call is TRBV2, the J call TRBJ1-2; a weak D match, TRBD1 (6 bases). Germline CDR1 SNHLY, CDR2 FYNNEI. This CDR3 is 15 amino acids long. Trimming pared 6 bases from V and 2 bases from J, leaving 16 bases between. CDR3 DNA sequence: TGTGCCAGCAGACCCGGGACACCCACGAACTATGGCTACACCTTC. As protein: CASRPGTPTNYGYTF.

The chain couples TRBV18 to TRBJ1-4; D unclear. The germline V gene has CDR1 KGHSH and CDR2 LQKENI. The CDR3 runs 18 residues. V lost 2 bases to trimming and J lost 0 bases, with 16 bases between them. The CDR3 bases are TGTGCCAGCTCACCATATACCCGGGTCGGGACAACTAATGAAAAACTGTTTTTT. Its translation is CASSPYTRVGTTNEKLFF.

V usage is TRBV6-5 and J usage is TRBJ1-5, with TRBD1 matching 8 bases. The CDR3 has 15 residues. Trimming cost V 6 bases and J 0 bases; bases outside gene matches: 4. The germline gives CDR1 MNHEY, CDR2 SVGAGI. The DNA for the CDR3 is TGTGCCAGCAGCCACGGGACAGGTAGCAATCAGCCCCAGCATTTT. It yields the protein CASSHGTGSNQPQHF.

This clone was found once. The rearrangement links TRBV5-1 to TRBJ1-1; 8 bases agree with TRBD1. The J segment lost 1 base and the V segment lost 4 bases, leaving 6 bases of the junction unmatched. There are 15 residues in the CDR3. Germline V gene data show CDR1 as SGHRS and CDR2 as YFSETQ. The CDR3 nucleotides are TGCGCCAGCAGCCTATCGGACAGGGAGAACACTGAAGCTTTCTTT. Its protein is CASSLSDRENTEAFF. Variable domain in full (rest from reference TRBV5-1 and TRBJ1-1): KAGVTQTPRYLIKTRGQQVTLSCSPISGHRSVSWYQQTPGQGLQFLFEYFSETQRNKGNFPGRFSGRQFSNSRSEMNVSTLELGDSALYLCASSLSDRENTEAFFGQGTRLTVV.